The source of this T cell receptor (beta chain) is a study of T cell clonality in common variable immunodeficiency. Regarding the study as a whole: CVID subjects shared fewer TCRbeta clones than healthy controls did. Common variable immunodeficiency TCR beta sequences reportedly had fewer deletions and N-nucleotide insertions. Links between repertoire features and CVID complications were heterogeneity-limited.

Clones were sequenced by immunoSEQ multiplex PCR, and TCRdb holds only the in-frame ones, with some missing. The sample holds about 33,000 clones, and no clone turns up only once. Donors gave about 5 to 8 ml heparinized peripheral whole blood. This clone was seen a handful of times. Its antigen is still unknown. The source of this sequence is a human donor with common variable immunodeficiency. Sequencing input: peripheral blood mononuclear cells.

Here the CDR3 reads CASSSWTANSPLHF. The CDR3 DNA, read in part, is TGTGCCAGTAGTTCGTGGACAGCTAATTCACCC. The chain joins TRBV19 to TRBJ1-6; a weak D match, TRBD1 (6 bases). The missing CDR3 end, 3 residues past where the read stops, is filled in from the germline J gene. CDR1 and CDR2 from the germline V gene are LNHDA and SQIVND (reference sequence). This CDR3 has 14 amino acids. Trimming left V 5 bases short and J 6 bases short, with 11 bases between.